This T cell receptor beta chain was recorded in a study of T cells expressing NK-cell markers. TCRdb reprocessed the 5' RACE reads; each CDR3 protein has one entry and no DNA is given. The sample data list approximately 380,000 distinct CDR3 sequences. Germline V gene lookup returns CDR1 MGHRA and CDR2 YSYEKL. The CDR3 length is 15 residues. This chain links TRBV4-1 with TRBJ1-5; checking the TCRdb D call of TRBD1 is not possible without DNA. Sequenced input: blood T cells: a sorted CD56 or NKG2C T cell subset, CD4+ or CD8+ T cells, or bulk PBMC T cells (not recorded which). This clonotype was sampled from a man aged 18 to 69 in good health. CDR3 in amino acids: CASSQATGAYQPQHF.